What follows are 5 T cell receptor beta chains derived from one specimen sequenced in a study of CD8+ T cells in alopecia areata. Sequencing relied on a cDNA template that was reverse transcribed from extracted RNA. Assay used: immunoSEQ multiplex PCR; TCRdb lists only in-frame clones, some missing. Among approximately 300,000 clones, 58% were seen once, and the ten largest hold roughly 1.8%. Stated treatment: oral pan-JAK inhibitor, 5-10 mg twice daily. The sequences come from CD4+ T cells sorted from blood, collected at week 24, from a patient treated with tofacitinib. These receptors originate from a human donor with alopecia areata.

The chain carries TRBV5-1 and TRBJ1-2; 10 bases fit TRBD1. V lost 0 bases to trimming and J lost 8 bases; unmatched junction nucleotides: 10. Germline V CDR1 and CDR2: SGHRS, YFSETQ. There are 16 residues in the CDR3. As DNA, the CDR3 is TGCGCCAGCAGCTTGGAGCCGGGACAGGGGATACTCGGCTACACCTTC. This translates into CASSLEPGQGILGYTF.

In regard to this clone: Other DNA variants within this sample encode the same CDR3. The CDR3 sequence is CAWSRGNYGYTF. CDR3 DNA: TGTGCCTGGAGTCGAGGGAACTATGGCTACACCTTC. The chain recombines TRBV30 with TRBJ1-2; no definite D call. Trimming pared 2 bases from V and 2 bases from J, leaving 6 bases between. CDR1 is GTSNPN and CDR2 is SVGIG in the germline V gene (reference sequence). The CDR3 consists of 12 residues.

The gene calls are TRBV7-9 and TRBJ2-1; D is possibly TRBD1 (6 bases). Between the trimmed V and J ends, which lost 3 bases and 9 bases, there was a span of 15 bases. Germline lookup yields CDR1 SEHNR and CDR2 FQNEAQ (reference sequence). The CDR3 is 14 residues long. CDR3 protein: CASSLSNRAGEQFF. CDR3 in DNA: TGTGCCAGCAGCTTGTCAAACAGGGCCGGTGAGCAGTTCTTC.

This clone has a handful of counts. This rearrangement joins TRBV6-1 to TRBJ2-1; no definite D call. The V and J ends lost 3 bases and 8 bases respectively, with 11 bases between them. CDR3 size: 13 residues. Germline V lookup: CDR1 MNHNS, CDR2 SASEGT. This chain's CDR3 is CASSDPGFDEQFF. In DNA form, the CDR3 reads TGTGCCAGCAGTGACCCGGGTTTCGATGAGCAGTTCTTC.

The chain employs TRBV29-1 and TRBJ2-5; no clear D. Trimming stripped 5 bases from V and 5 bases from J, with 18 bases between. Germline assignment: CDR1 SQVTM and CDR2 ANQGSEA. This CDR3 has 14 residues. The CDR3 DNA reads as TGCAGCGTTCTCCCCCCGCTATTAAAGGAGACCCAGTACTTC. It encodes CSVLPPLLKETQYF.